Each of the 32 T cell receptor beta chains below was sequenced from the same sample in a study of T-cell memory formation after mild COVID-19. One entry per CDR3 protein, called by TCRdb with MiXCR from the 5' RACE reads. The table records over 350,000 distinct CDR3 sequences, about 16% of them present only once. The sequencing sample was made of PBMCs or a T cell subset sorted from them (not recorded which). These TCRs come from a man between 18 and 35 years old who had mild COVID-19 (a few samples of this study predate the infection). Cell type and time point are not known.

This chain joins TRBV24-1 and TRBJ1-2; weak D call: TRBD1 (6 bases). In germline, CDR1 is KGHDR, CDR2 SFDVKD. V dropped 4 bases and J dropped 0 bases, with 11 bases sitting between them. The CDR3 extends over 15 amino acids. Written as DNA, the CDR3 is TGTGCCACCAGTGACTCGACAGGACCTAACTATGGCTACACCTTC. Protein: CATSDSTGPNYGYTF.

This clonotype was observed a few times. The chain links TRBV18 to TRBJ2-3; tentatively, D is TRBD2 (5 bases). Trimming removed 4 bases from V and 4 bases from J, with 12 bases in between. This CDR3 is 14 amino acids long. CDR1 and CDR2 (germline): KGHSH, LQKENI. CDR3 coding DNA: TGTGCCAGCTCACTAACTAGTGCAGCAGATACGCAGTATTTT. Translating gives CASSLTSAADTQYF.

This clonotype was seen repeatedly, ten times or more. The chain recombines TRBV9 with TRBJ1-6, with a weak D call TRBD1 (5 bases). Trimming removed 3 bases at V and 6 bases at J, with 16 bases between. Per the germline V gene, CDR1 is SGDLS and CDR2 is YYNGEE. This CDR3 has 16 amino acids. Written as DNA, the CDR3 is TGTGCCAGCAGCGCGCACCAGGCGGGGACTAATTCACCCCTCCACTTT. This gives the protein CASSAHQAGTNSPLHF.

At least ten counts were recorded for this clonotype. The gene calls are TRBV7-9 and TRBJ1-2; TRBD1 is a possible D gene (5 bases). The CDR3 extends over 14 amino acids. The germline V gene encodes CDR1 SEHNR and CDR2 FQNEAQ (reference sequence). V was pared by 5 bases and J by 1 base, with 11 bases between. CDR3 region: CASSGTTVNYGYTF. Written as DNA, the CDR3 is TGTGCCAGCAGCGGCACGACAGTTAACTATGGCTACACCTTC. Drawing the rest from reference TRBV7-9 and TRBJ1-2, the complete variable domain is DTGVSQNPRHKITKRGQNVTFRCDPISEHNRLYWYRQTLGQGPEFLTYFQNEAQLEKSRLLSDRFSAERPKGSFSTLEIQRTEQGDSAMYLCASSGTTVNYGYTFGSGTRLTVV.

The gene calls are TRBV7-2 and TRBJ1-1; possible D gene TRBD1, 5 bases. The V gene lost 6 bases and the J gene lost 5 bases, with 16 bases spanning the gap. CDR3 length equals 14 residues. Germline CDR1 is SGHTA and CDR2 is FQGNSA. The CDR3 loop is CASSSRGVGTEAFF. In DNA form, the CDR3 reads TGTGCCAGCAGTTCTAGGGGAGTAGGGACTGAAGCTTTCTTT.

This clonotype was counted at least ten times. The gene calls are TRBV10-3 and TRBJ1-3; 7 positions agree with TRBD1. The CDR3 spans 15 residues. The germline V gene has CDR1 ENHRY and CDR2 SYGVKD. V lost 9 bases, J lost 0 bases, and 8 bases stayed unmatched. CDR3 amino acids: CAIRQGLGSGNTIYF. DNA of the CDR3: TGTGCCATAAGACAGGGTCTCGGCTCTGGAAACACCATATATTTT.

The genes are TRBV7-2 and TRBJ2-3; D perhaps matches TRBD1 (6 bases). The CDR3 is made up of 12 amino acids. V was shortened by 11 bases and J by 5 bases, with 14 bases between the two germline ends. Germline CDR1 SGHTA, CDR2 FQGNSA. The CDR3 protein is CAYEGVGDTQYF. CDR3 nucleotide sequence: TGTGCCTACGAGGGGGTCGGAGATACGCAGTATTTT.

This clonotype has more than one count but fewer than ten. This chain joins TRBV7-9 and TRBJ2-1; D ambiguous. CDR1 is SEHNR, CDR2 FQNEAQ, per germline (reference sequence). This CDR3 region has 14 residues. The V end lost 3 bases, the J end lost 7 bases, and 13 bases lay between the germline ends. The CDR3 sequence is CASSFWAVRNEQFF. The CDR3 nucleotides are TGTGCCAGCAGCTTTTGGGCAGTTCGAAATGAGCAGTTCTTC.

This rearrangement joins TRBV29-1 to TRBJ1-5, with no clear D. The CDR3 runs 13 residues. Trimming pared 4 bases from V and 3 bases from J, leaving 10 bases between. Germline loops: CDR1 SQVTM, CDR2 ANQGSEA. CDR3 in amino acids: CSVGWSDNQPQHF. As DNA, the CDR3 is TGCAGCGTTGGTTGGTCAGACAATCAGCCCCAGCATTTT.

This clonotype was seen more than once but under ten times. The chain joins TRBV2 to TRBJ1-5; 9 bases are a match to TRBD1. The V and J ends lost 4 bases and 5 bases, in that order; junction bases with no gene match: 9. The CDR3 has 16 residues. Germline V gene data show CDR1 as SNHLY and CDR2 as FYNNEI. CDR3 residues: CASSVPDRGGDQPQHF. Written as DNA, the CDR3 is TGTGCCAGCAGTGTCCCGGACAGGGGAGGGGATCAGCCCCAGCATTTT. The entire variable domain, with the rest obtained from reference TRBV2 and TRBJ1-5, is as follows: EPEVTQTPSHQVTQMGQEVILRCVPISNHLYFYWYRQILGQKVEFLVSFYNNEISEKSEIFDDQFSVERPDGSNFTLKIRSTKLEDSAMYFCASSVPDRGGDQPQHFGDGTRLSIL.

This clonotype turned up a few times. The chain uses TRBV5-1 and TRBJ2-3; TRBD2 is a possible D gene (5 bases). V was cut by 3 bases and J by 5 bases, with 10 bases left in between. Germline CDR1 reads SGHRS; CDR2 reads YFSETQ. The CDR3 is 13 amino acids. In DNA form, the CDR3 reads TGCGCCAGCAGCTCGGAGGCCATAGATACGCAGTATTTT. Translated: CASSSEAIDTQYF.

A single count supports this clonotype. This sequence joins TRBV6-1 and TRBJ2-3; D is undetermined. This CDR3 region has 15 residues. The V gene's germline CDR1 is MNHNS and CDR2 SASEGT. With 4 bases removed from V and 2 bases from J, the gap between germline ends came to 13 bases. The CDR3 loop is CASSGRIPTTDTQYF. The CDR3 DNA follows: TGTGCCAGCAGTGGGCGAATCCCCACCACAGATACGCAGTATTTT.

V gene TRBV19 combines with J gene TRBJ2-7; 8 bases match TRBD1. V gave up 3 bases and J gave up 5 bases; unmatched junction bases: 6. The CDR3 sequence is 14 residues long. CDR1 is LNHDA and CDR2 is SQIVND in the germline V gene (reference sequence). CDR3 sequence (DNA): TGTGCCAGTAGTATGAGACAGGGGAGCCACGAGCAGTACGTC. Its protein product is CASSMRQGSHEQYV.

This clonotype has only a few counts. The V and J genes are TRBV4-3 and TRBJ1-6; 10 bases line up with TRBD1. Germline CDR1 and CDR2: LGHNA and YSLEER. The CDR3 is 15 amino acids. With 0 bases clipped from V and 9 bases from J, the junction kept 2 bases outside the gene matches. CDR3 DNA sequence: TGCGCCAGCAGCCAAGATCGGACAGGGGGTTCACCCCTCCACTTT. It translates to CASSQDRTGGSPLHF.

The chain employs TRBV6-1 and TRBJ1-2; D gene ambiguous. CDR3 length: 11 amino acids. The germline gives CDR1 MNHNS, CDR2 SASEGT. The germline V and J ends were trimmed by 7 bases and 4 bases, with 7 bases remaining between them. The CDR3 sequence: CASTLSYGYTF. As DNA, the CDR3 is TGTGCCAGCACCCTATCCTATGGCTACACCTTC.

This clonotype is medium-sized (0.01 to 0.1%) in the sample. The rearrangement links TRBV13 to TRBJ1-1; D call uncertain. The CDR3 is 14 amino acids. The V gene's germline CDR1 is PRHDT and CDR2 FYEKMQ (reference sequence). V lost 0 bases and J lost 13, with 18 bases in between. The CDR3 nucleotides are TGTGCCAGCAGCTTAGGCCTAATGAGGAGGGTCGATTTCTTT. It encodes CASSLGLMRRVDFF.

This chain joins TRBV7-9 and TRBJ2-2, with 10 bases that match TRBD2. V shed 3 bases, J shed 5 bases, and the junction held 6 bases outside the gene matches. The CDR3 is 16 amino acids. Germline V CDR1 and CDR2: SEHNR, FQNEAQ (reference sequence). CDR3 amino acids: CASSFSGGALTGELFF. DNA for the CDR3: TGTGCCAGCAGCTTCAGCGGGGGGGCCCTGACCGGGGAGCTGTTTTTT.

This clonotype was detected a few times. The V gene is TRBV12-3 or TRBV12-4, the J gene TRBJ2-3; 8 bases fit TRBD1. The trim removed 6 bases at V and 4 bases at J, leaving 15 bases unmatched. The length of the CDR3 is 17 residues. The CDR3 spells CASRRVRGQGTADTQYF. For the CDR3, the DNA is TGTGCCAGCAGGAGAGTCCGAGGACAGGGTACCGCAGATACGCAGTATTTT.

The J gene is TRBJ1-5, the V gene TRBV28; unclear D gene. Deletions cut 5 bases from V and 7 bases from J, with 18 bases between. The CDR3 totals 15 residues. Per the germline V gene, CDR1 is MDHEN and CDR2 is SYDVKM. The CDR3, as DNA: TGTGCCAGCAGTGACCCGGGGAGATGGGGACAGCCCCAGCATTTT. Residues: CASSDPGRWGQPQHF. Full variable domain (remainder filled in from reference TRBV28 and TRBJ1-5): DVKVTQSSRYLVKRTGEKVFLECVQDMDHENMFWYRQDPGLGLRLIYFSYDVKMKEKGDIPEGYSVSREKKERFSLILESASTNQTSMYLCASSDPGRWGQPQHFGDGTRLSIL.

The chain uses TRBV7-6 and TRBJ2-3; either TRBD1 or TRBD2 may supply D (6 bases each). Germline values: CDR1 SGHVS, CDR2 FNYEAQ. The length of the CDR3 is 14 residues. Deletions cut 6 bases from V and 0 bases from J, with 10 bases between. CDR3 sequence: CASRRGASTDTQYF. The CDR3 DNA follows: TGTGCCAGCAGAAGGGGGGCCAGCACAGATACGCAGTATTTT.

The V and J genes are TRBV24-1 and TRBJ2-5, with D perhaps TRBD1 (6 bases). Per germline, CDR1 KGHDR and CDR2 SFDVKD. Trimming removed 5 bases from V and 5 bases from J, with 17 bases in between. The CDR3 totals 15 residues. The CDR3 loop is CATSVNAGAWETQYF. In nucleotides, the CDR3 is TGTGCCACCAGTGTCAACGCAGGGGCCTGGGAGACCCAGTACTTC.

This clonotype was picked up a small number of times. The genes are TRBV18 and TRBJ2-1; D is unresolved. Trimming shortened V by 1 base and J by 2 bases, and 6 bases separated the two germline ends. Germline V gene sequence: CDR1 KGHSH, CDR2 LQKENI. The CDR3 length is 14 residues. CDR3 loop: CASSPLPTYNEQFF. The CDR3 DNA follows: TGTGCCAGCTCACCACTACCTACCTACAATGAGCAGTTCTTC. Drawing the rest from reference TRBV18 and TRBJ2-1, the complete variable domain is NAGVMQNPRHLVRRRGQEARLRCSPMKGHSHVYWYRQLPEEGLKFMVYLQKENIIDESGMPKERFSAEFPKEGPSILRIQQVVRGDSAAYFCASSPLPTYNEQFFGPGTRLTVL.

The CDR3, as DNA: TGCAGCGTTGTGGCGGGGAACTCTGGAAACACCATATATTTT. This gives the protein CSVVAGNSGNTIYF. This chain connects TRBV29-1 to TRBJ1-3; D ambiguous. Germline V CDR1 and CDR2: SQVTM, ANQGSEA. The CDR3 runs 14 residues. The V and J ends lost 4 bases and 0 bases respectively, with 10 bases between them.

In its sample, this clonotype was seen many times. This sequence joins TRBV7-9 and TRBJ1-1, with D hard to call. This CDR3 is built from 11 residues. V lost 3 bases to trimming and J lost 7 bases, with 6 bases between them. CDR1 is SEHNR and CDR2 is FQNEAQ in the germline V gene (reference sequence). CDR3 amino acids: CASSFFSEAFF. DNA for the CDR3: TGTGCCAGCAGCTTTTTCAGTGAAGCTTTCTTT. Variable domain in full (rest from reference TRBV7-9 and TRBJ1-1): DTGVSQNPRHKITKRGQNVTFRCDPISEHNRLYWYRQTLGQGPEFLTYFQNEAQLEKSRLLSDRFSAERPKGSFSTLEIQRTEQGDSAMYLCASSFFSEAFFGQGTRLTVV.

The J gene is TRBJ2-2, the V gene TRBV11-2, with D possibly being TRBD1 or TRBD2 (5 bases each). This CDR3 spans 15 amino acids. Germline CDR1 reads SGHAT; CDR2 reads FQNNGV. The V and J ends lost 6 bases and 2 bases respectively, with 13 bases between them. The CDR3 sequence: CASRHPGPNTGELFF. The CDR3 DNA is TGTGCCAGCAGACATCCGGGACCTAACACCGGGGAGCTGTTTTTT.

The J gene is TRBJ2-3, the V gene TRBV4-3; possible D gene TRBD1, 5 bases. The ends were cut back, 7 bases at V and 6 bases at J, with 14 bases in the middle. CDR3 length equals 13 residues. CDR1 LGHNA and CDR2 YSLEER come from the germline V gene. DNA of the CDR3: TGCGCCAGCACCTCAGGAGCAGGGGATACGCAGTATTTT. Translated, it gives CASTSGAGDTQYF.

The chain couples TRBV12-3 or TRBV12-4 to TRBJ2-3; D remains ambiguous. V was clipped by 5 bases and J by 4 bases, with 19 bases between them. The CDR3 has 16 residues. CDR3 loop: CASSPSTARIADTQYF. CDR3 in DNA: TGTGCCAGCAGTCCCTCGACCGCTAGGATCGCAGATACGCAGTATTTT.

This clonotype was seen only once. One end of the junction varies from germline; a read error may be responsible. This CDR3 is CASSFLGDEKFF. CDR3 bases: TGCGCCAGCAGCTTCCTCGGCGATGAGAAGTTCTTC. V usage is TRBV5-1 and J usage is TRBJ2-1, with D hard to call. The CDR3 contains 12 residues. Germline V lookup: CDR1 SGHRS, CDR2 YFSETQ.

Comments on this clonotype: At one end, the junction sequence differs from germline, possibly due to a read error. The V gene is TRBV9, the J gene TRBJ2-3, with 7 bases matching TRBD1. The CDR3 has 16 residues. Germline V gene sequence: CDR1 SGDLS, CDR2 YYNGEE. The CDR3 reads CASSRSTGTATDAQYF. The CDR3 DNA reads TGTGCCAGCAGCAGGTCCACCGGGACAGCCACAGATGCGCAGTATTTT.

This clonotype appeared once. The chain links TRBV4-1 to TRBJ1-1; D call uncertain. Between the trimmed V and J ends, which lost 1 base and 4 bases, there was a span of 10 bases. Germline V gene data show CDR1 as MGHRA and CDR2 as YSYEKL. The CDR3 length is 14 residues. This chain's CDR3 is CASSQGIWSTEAFF. The CDR3, as DNA: TGCGCCAGCAGCCAAGGAATATGGAGCACTGAAGCTTTCTTT.

This clonotype was found a few times. The CDR3 DNA sequence: TGCAGTGCTCGCCGGGACGTAAATAAGCAGTTCTTC. Amino acids: CSARRDVNKQFF. J is TRBJ2-1 and V is TRBV20-1; D might be TRBD1 or TRBD2, each matching 5 bases. Trimming removed 5 bases from V and 11 bases from J, with 16 bases in between. This CDR3 has 12 residues. Germline V gene lookup returns CDR1 DFQATT and CDR2 SNEGSKA (reference sequence).

This clonotype was recorded a few times. The CDR3 nucleotides read TGTGCCAGCAGCTTCCGGACTAGCGGGTATGCCGGGGAGCTGTTTTTT. It translates to CASSFRTSGYAGELFF. The chain uses TRBV5-6 and TRBJ2-2, with 11 bases identical to TRBD2. This CDR3 is built from 16 residues. Germline V CDR1 and CDR2: SGHDT, YYEEEE. V dropped 2 bases and J dropped 6; count of bases not matched to a gene: 6. Full variable domain (remainder filled in from reference TRBV5-6 and TRBJ2-2): DAGVTQSPTHLIKTRGQQVTLRCSPKSGHDTVSWYQQALGQGPQFIFQYYEEEERQRGNFPDRFSGHQFPNYSSELNVNALLLGDSALYLCASSFRTSGYAGELFFGEGSRLTVL.